Listed below are T cell receptor beta chains from one sample, sequenced in a study of cytomegalovirus exposure and HLA in healthy donors. The table came from immunoSEQ multiplex PCR; TCRdb's copy has only in-frame clones and leaves some out. The sample holds under 250,000 clones; roughly 83% are singletons and the top ten take 4.5% to 6%. The sequencing sample was made of PBMCs. The receptors shown here come from a woman under 30 in good health and CMV-seronegative. Each CDR3 is given with its conserved first and last residue. The order of the fields is J gene, clone size, V gene, D gene, CDR3 protein, CDR3 DNA. The D gene is left open where the match is weak. The size of a clone is reported for some rows only, either as once, few or many, or as a class for expanded clones.

j_call: TRBJ2-2; clone_size: few; v_call: TRBV7-9; d_call: .; cdr3_aa: CASSQPYRVNTGELFF; cdr3_nt: TGTGCCAGCAGCCAGCCTTACCGGGTGAACACCGGGGAGCTGTTTTTT
j_call: TRBJ1-2; clone_size: .; v_call: TRBV10-2; d_call: .; cdr3_aa: CASSPRARHRGGYTF; cdr3_nt: TGCGCCAGCAGTCCCCGGGCCCGTCATAGGGGGGGCTACACCTTC
j_call: TRBJ1-6; clone_size: .; v_call: TRBV10-2; d_call: TRBD1; cdr3_aa: CASSVRDRSSYNSPLHF; cdr3_nt: TGCGCCAGCAGTGTCAGGGACAGGAGCTCCTATAATTCACCCCTCCACTTT
j_call: TRBJ2-1; clone_size: .; v_call: TRBV29-1; d_call: TRBD2; cdr3_aa: CSVVTSGSLSYNEQFF; cdr3_nt: TGCAGCGTTGTCACTAGCGGGTCCCTTTCCTACAATGAGCAGTTCTTC
j_call: TRBJ1-1; clone_size: .; v_call: TRBV5-1; d_call: TRBD1; cdr3_aa: CASGQGGVNTEAFF; cdr3_nt: TGCGCCAGCGGACAGGGAGGAGTCAACACTGAAGCTTTCTTT
j_call: TRBJ1-2; clone_size: .; v_call: TRBV5-4; d_call: .; cdr3_aa: CASSPGVDTAYGYTF; cdr3_nt: TGTGCCAGCAGCCCGGGGGTGGACACTGCCTATGGCTACACCTTC
j_call: TRBJ2-1; clone_size: .; v_call: TRBV18; d_call: .; cdr3_aa: CASSPGLANEQFF; cdr3_nt: TGTGCCAGCTCACCAGGCCTAGCAAATGAGCAGTTCTTC
j_call: TRBJ2-3; clone_size: once; v_call: TRBV12-5; d_call: TRBD1; cdr3_aa: CASGADRESFSDTQYF; cdr3_nt: TGTGCTAGTGGAGCTGACAGGGAATCCTTCTCAGATACGCAGTATTTT
j_call: TRBJ1-2; clone_size: .; v_call: TRBV7-2; d_call: TRBD1; cdr3_aa: CASSPGQRGDGYTF; cdr3_nt: TGTGCCAGCAGCCCGGGACAGCGAGGAGATGGCTACACCTTC
j_call: TRBJ1-2; clone_size: .; v_call: TRBV11-2; d_call: .; cdr3_aa: CASSLTGVNYGYTF; cdr3_nt: TGTGCCAGCAGCTTGACAGGAGTTAACTATGGCTACACCTTC
j_call: TRBJ1-5; clone_size: .; v_call: TRBV6-5; d_call: TRBD1; cdr3_aa: CASSYTGGGQPQHF; cdr3_nt: TGTGCCAGCAGTTACACAGGGGGCGGTCAGCCCCAGCATTTT
j_call: TRBJ1-1; clone_size: .; v_call: TRBV19; d_call: .; cdr3_aa: CASSKVVNTEAFF; cdr3_nt: TGTGCCAGTAGTAAGGTTGTGAACACTGAAGCTTTCTTT
j_call: TRBJ1-5; clone_size: .; v_call: TRBV27; d_call: TRBD1; cdr3_aa: CASRRQGKSNQPQHF; cdr3_nt: TGTGCCAGCAGACGACAGGGAAAGAGCAATCAGCCCCAGCATTTT
j_call: TRBJ2-1; clone_size: .; v_call: TRBV5-1; d_call: TRBD2; cdr3_aa: CASSPMTSVESYNEQFF; cdr3_nt: TGCGCCAGCAGCCCCATGACTAGCGTGGAGAGCTACAATGAGCAGTTCTTC
j_call: TRBJ1-1; clone_size: .; v_call: TRBV19; d_call: .; cdr3_aa: CASSIAPYGNTEAFF; cdr3_nt: TGTGCCAGTAGTATAGCCCCCTACGGGAACACTGAAGCTTTCTTT
j_call: TRBJ2-3; clone_size: .; v_call: TRBV7-8; d_call: TRBD2; cdr3_aa: CASSLPGGLRYSISTDTQYF; cdr3_nt: TGTGCCAGCAGCTTACCGGGGGGACTCCGATACTCAATAAGCACAGATACGCAGTATTTT
j_call: TRBJ2-2; clone_size: .; v_call: TRBV5-1; d_call: TRBD2; cdr3_aa: CASSLTSGGNTGELFF; cdr3_nt: TGCGCCAGCAGCTTGACTAGCGGGGGCAACACCGGGGAGCTGTTTTTT
j_call: TRBJ1-5; clone_size: .; v_call: TRBV28; d_call: .; cdr3_aa: CASSLTGSSGNQPQHF; cdr3_nt: TGTGCCAGCAGTCTAACAGGGTCGTCGGGCAATCAGCCCCAGCATTTT
j_call: TRBJ2-7; clone_size: .; v_call: TRBV9; d_call: TRBD2; cdr3_aa: CASSPLGGFSYEQYF; cdr3_nt: TGTGCCAGCAGCCCTCTCGGGGGGTTTTCCTACGAGCAGTACTTC
j_call: TRBJ1-4; clone_size: .; v_call: TRBV28; d_call: TRBD1; cdr3_aa: CASRIGLGQYEKLFF; cdr3_nt: TGTGCCAGCAGGATAGGATTGGGACAGTATGAAAAACTGTTTTTT
j_call: TRBJ1-5; clone_size: .; v_call: TRBV18; d_call: .; cdr3_aa: CASSPGGKGNQPQHF; cdr3_nt: TGTGCCAGCTCACCAGGGGGCAAAGGCAATCAGCCCCAGCATTTT
j_call: TRBJ2-7; clone_size: .; v_call: TRBV5-1; d_call: .; cdr3_aa: CASSLDGRSIYEQYF; cdr3_nt: TGCGCCAGCAGCTTGGACGGGAGAAGTATCTACGAGCAGTACTTC
j_call: TRBJ1-3; clone_size: .; v_call: TRBV27; d_call: TRBD1; cdr3_aa: CASSPGQGRGNTIYF; cdr3_nt: TGTGCCAGCAGCCCGGGACAGGGGAGAGGAAACACCATATATTTT
j_call: TRBJ2-3; clone_size: .; v_call: TRBV30; d_call: .; cdr3_aa: CAWNPGPLTDTQYF; cdr3_nt: TGTGCCTGGAATCCGGGACCGCTCACAGATACGCAGTATTTT
j_call: TRBJ2-6; clone_size: .; v_call: TRBV6-5; d_call: .; cdr3_aa: CASRGTGANVLTF; cdr3_nt: TGTGCCAGCAGGGGGACTGGGGCCAACGTCCTGACTTTC
j_call: TRBJ1-2; clone_size: .; v_call: TRBV6-5; d_call: .; cdr3_aa: CASSYSGLSYGYTF; cdr3_nt: TGTGCCAGCAGTTACTCGGGGCTAAGCTATGGCTACACCTTC
j_call: TRBJ2-3; clone_size: .; v_call: TRBV2; d_call: .; cdr3_aa: CASSEIGTDTQYF; cdr3_nt: TGTGCCAGCAGTGAAATCGGCACAGATACGCAGTATTTT
j_call: TRBJ1-1; clone_size: .; v_call: TRBV25-1; d_call: .; cdr3_aa: CASSVRGGSTEAFF; cdr3_nt: TGTGCCAGCAGCGTCCGAGGGGGTAGCACTGAAGCTTTCTTT
j_call: TRBJ1-3; clone_size: .; v_call: TRBV5-1; d_call: .; cdr3_aa: CASSLAVSSGNTIYF; cdr3_nt: TGCGCCAGCAGCTTGGCGGTCAGTTCTGGAAACACCATATATTTT
j_call: TRBJ1-1; clone_size: .; v_call: TRBV5-4; d_call: .; cdr3_aa: CASSPRGDEAFF; cdr3_nt: TGTGCCAGCAGCCCACGGGGTGATGAAGCTTTCTTT
j_call: TRBJ2-2; clone_size: .; v_call: TRBV2; d_call: .; cdr3_aa: CASSAGPPRYTGELFF; cdr3_nt: TGTGCCAGCAGCGCCGGGCCCCCACGTTACACCGGGGAGCTGTTTTTT
j_call: TRBJ2-1; clone_size: .; v_call: TRBV30; d_call: TRBD2; cdr3_aa: CAWSATSGYNEQFF; cdr3_nt: TGTGCCTGGAGTGCTACTAGCGGCTACAATGAGCAGTTCTTC
j_call: TRBJ1-2; clone_size: .; v_call: TRBV7-9; d_call: .; cdr3_aa: CASSLVGPGAGYGYTF; cdr3_nt: TGTGCCAGCAGCTTAGTTGGTCCGGGGGCGGGCTATGGCTACACCTTC
j_call: TRBJ1-4; clone_size: .; v_call: TRBV4-2; d_call: .; cdr3_aa: CASSTREGGRGEKLFF; cdr3_nt: TGTGCCAGCAGCACGAGGGAGGGGGGCCGCGGTGAAAAACTGTTTTTT
j_call: TRBJ2-1; clone_size: .; v_call: TRBV5-1; d_call: TRBD2; cdr3_aa: CASSTGLAGGPENEQFF; cdr3_nt: TGCGCCAGCAGCACCGGACTAGCGGGAGGGCCGGAAAATGAGCAGTTCTTC
j_call: TRBJ2-1; clone_size: .; v_call: TRBV2; d_call: .; cdr3_aa: CASSEKLGTSENEQFF; cdr3_nt: TGTGCCAGCAGTGAAAAGCTGGGGACCTCTGAAAATGAGCAGTTCTTC
j_call: TRBJ1-5; clone_size: .; v_call: TRBV5-5; d_call: TRBD1; cdr3_aa: CASSLRTGASQPQHF; cdr3_nt: TGTGCCAGCAGCTTGCGGACAGGGGCCTCTCAGCCCCAGCATTTT
j_call: TRBJ1-1; clone_size: few; v_call: TRBV6-4; d_call: TRBD1; cdr3_aa: CASSAQTGGKTEAFF; cdr3_nt: TGTGCCAGCAGTGCCCAGACAGGGGGCAAGACTGAAGCTTTCTTT
j_call: TRBJ2-1; clone_size: .; v_call: TRBV6-6; d_call: TRBD2; cdr3_aa: CASRTGLGGAYNEQFF; cdr3_nt: TGTGCCAGCAGGACCGGACTAGGAGGGGCCTACAATGAGCAGTTCTTC
j_call: TRBJ1-1; clone_size: few; v_call: TRBV18; d_call: TRBD1; cdr3_aa: CASSPRQGSMNTEAFF; cdr3_nt: TGTGCCAGCTCACCAAGACAGGGGAGCATGAACACTGAAGCTTTCTTT
j_call: TRBJ2-7; clone_size: few; v_call: TRBV5-1; d_call: TRBD2; cdr3_aa: CASSRLAGGGYEQYF; cdr3_nt: TGCGCCAGCAGCCGTTTAGCGGGGGGTGGCTACGAGCAGTACTTC
j_call: TRBJ2-7; clone_size: .; v_call: TRBV27; d_call: .; cdr3_aa: CASSLQAGLGPEQYF; cdr3_nt: TGTGCCAGCAGTTTACAGGCAGGGTTGGGCCCCGAGCAGTACTTC